Detailed here is one T cell receptor beta chain. No antigen is known for it. Libraries were prepared by immunoSEQ multiplex PCR; TCRdb keeps only in-frame clonotypes and omits some of them. Of more than 75,000 clones listed, 80% to 90% are singletons. The sample comes from a study of T cell responses to AZD1222 COVID-19 vaccine. The germline CDR1 and CDR2 sequences are GTSNPN and SVGIG (reference sequence). With 7 bases clipped from V and 6 bases from J, the junction kept 3 bases outside the gene matches. The CDR3 sequence is 12 residues long. Study-wide points: Researchers report vaccine-associated CD4 TCRs spanning spike, with dominance at 160-218 and 743-854. Seropositive status at baseline applied to only 6 or 7 AZD1222 recipients.

The material sequenced was peripheral blood, taken on day 0 of AZD1222 vaccination. The receptor was isolated from an adult in good health. The chain links TRBV30 to TRBJ2-3; 11 bases are shared with TRBD2. The CDR3 is CAYTSGGDTQYF. The CDR3 DNA sequence: TGTGCCTATACTAGCGGGGGCGATACGCAGTATTTT.